These 26 T cell receptor beta chains were all obtained from the same sample, sequenced in a study of cytomegalovirus exposure and HLA in healthy donors. Primers for the PCR totalled 60 Vbeta and 13 Jbeta. Assay: immunoSEQ multiplex PCR; the TCRdb copy retains only in-frame clones and omits some. This sample has more than 95,000 clones, with 74% found just once. Sequenced material: PBMCs. The receptor source for this set is a woman aged 50 to 65 in good health and CMV-seropositive.

CDR3 protein: CASTGRDDEKLFF. The DNA for the CDR3 is TGTGCCAGCACCGGCAGGGATGATGAAAAACTGTTTTTT. The chain has TRBV25-1 and TRBJ1-4; D possibly corresponds to TRBD1 (5 bases). Germline V gene sequence: CDR1 MGHDK, CDR2 SYGVNS. The CDR3 runs 13 residues. V was cut by 7 bases and J by 6 bases, with 12 bases left in between.

The gene calls are TRBV4-1 and TRBJ2-5; 11 bases agree with TRBD2. The J call is uncertain, as TRBJ2-7 better fits the DNA end. CDR3 size: 15 residues. Germline CDR1 is MGHRA and CDR2 is YSYEKL. The CDR3 protein is CASSHPSGGSYEQYF. CDR3 DNA: TGCGCCAGCAGCCATCCTAGCGGGGGGTCTTACGAGCAGTACTTC.

This sequence joins TRBV28 and TRBJ1-2; 11 bases map to TRBD1. Germline V lookup: CDR1 MDHEN, CDR2 SYDVKM. The V and J ends lost 3 bases and 2 bases, in that order; junction bases with no gene match: 11. This CDR3 is built from 18 residues. The CDR3 loop reads CASSLVRTGGYLNYGYTF. In DNA, the CDR3 is TGTGCCAGCAGTTTGGTCCGGACAGGGGGCTATTTAAACTATGGCTACACCTTC.

This chain links TRBV6-6 with TRBJ1-2; TRBD1 matches 9 bases. V lost 7 bases and J lost 8; bases outside the gene matches: 11. The germline gives CDR1 MNHNY, CDR2 SVGAGI (reference sequence). The CDR3 has 14 residues. The CDR3 DNA reads as TGTGCCAGCAAATCAGGACAGGGGAAATTCGGCTACACCTTC. Encoded protein: CASKSGQGKFGYTF.

This chain links TRBV28 with TRBJ1-2; the D gene is possibly TRBD1 (5 bases). Germline values: CDR1 MDHEN, CDR2 SYDVKM. V was cut by 6 bases and J by 4 bases, with 18 bases left in between. The CDR3 extends over 15 amino acids. CDR3 nucleotides: TGTGCCAGCAGGGGGAGGGAGGGGCGTCCCTATGGCTACACCTTC. This gives the protein CASRGREGRPYGYTF.

The chain has TRBV2 and TRBJ2-1; the match to TRBD2 covers 12 bases. J gave up 13 bases and V 5 bases, and 6 bases lay outside the gene matches. Germline CDR1 is SNHLY and CDR2 is FYNNEI. CDR3 size: 13 residues. The CDR3 DNA is TGTGCCAGCAGTACACTAGCGGGGGGCCAACAGTTCTTC. Protein: CASSTLAGGQQFF.

The chain joins TRBV6-6 to TRBJ1-6, with D perhaps matching TRBD1 (6 bases). Trimming pared 0 bases from V and 7 bases from J, leaving 13 bases between. The CDR3 is 16 residues long. CDR1 and CDR2 from the germline V gene are MNHNY and SVGAGI (reference sequence). CDR3 sequence reads: CASSYSGAARNSPLHF. In DNA form, the CDR3 reads TGTGCCAGCAGTTACTCGGGGGCCGCGCGGAATTCACCCCTCCACTTT.

The chain has TRBV6-5 and TRBJ2-3; 7 bases match TRBD2. There are 15 residues in the CDR3. Germline-derived CDR1 and CDR2 are MNHEY and SVGAGI. The ends lost 5 bases at V and 0 bases at J; junction bases unmatched: 5. The CDR3 DNA is TGTGCCAGCAGTGCCGGGACTACAAGCACAGATACGCAGTATTTT. The encoded protein is CASSAGTTSTDTQYF.

The chain links TRBV18 to TRBJ1-2; perhaps TRBD1 as D (5 bases). The V end was cut by 2 bases, the J end by 8 bases, with 15 bases between. This CDR3 is 14 amino acids long. Looked up from germline, CDR1 is KGHSH and CDR2 is LQKENI. The CDR3 spells CASSPFGGVGGYTF. CDR3 coding DNA: TGTGCCAGCTCACCATTCGGAGGGGTTGGCGGCTACACCTTC. The full variable domain, its missing parts supplied by reference TRBV18 and TRBJ1-2, is NAGVMQNPRHLVRRRGQEARLRCSPMKGHSHVYWYRQLPEEGLKFMVYLQKENIIDESGMPKERFSAEFPKEGPSILRIQQVVRGDSAAYFCASSPFGGVGGYTFGSGTRLTVV.

The CDR3 loop reads CASSEVEGADTQYF. As DNA, the CDR3 is TGTGCCAGCAGTGAAGTCGAGGGAGCAGATACGCAGTATTTT. V and J are TRBV6-1 and TRBJ2-3; maybe TRBD2 (5 bases). The CDR3 spans 14 residues. Trimming removed 1 base at V and 4 bases at J, with 9 bases between. Germline CDR1 reads MNHNS; CDR2 reads SASEGT.

The J gene is TRBJ2-1, the V gene TRBV6-5; TRBD2 matches at 8 bases. Germline CDR1 MNHEY, CDR2 SVGAGI. This CDR3 is built from 15 residues. V shed 7 bases and J 7 bases; nucleotides not matched to a gene: 12. CDR3 sequence: CASNSGGARGNEQFF. In DNA, the CDR3 is TGTGCCAGCAACTCGGGGGGGGCCCGTGGTAATGAGCAGTTCTTC.

The chain employs TRBV5-1 and TRBJ1-4; D possibly corresponds to TRBD1 (6 bases). Trimming shortened V by 2 bases and J by 3 bases, and 11 bases separated the two germline ends. The CDR3 runs to 15 residues. The germline CDR1 and CDR2 sequences are SGHRS and YFSETQ. CDR3 loop: CASSFSPGANEKLFF. The CDR3 bases are TGCGCCAGCAGCTTTTCGCCAGGGGCTAATGAAAAACTGTTTTTT.

This clone showed up just a few times. The chain recombines TRBV7-6 with TRBJ2-3; 9 nucleotides align to TRBD1. V shed 2 bases, J shed 5 bases, and the junction held 11 bases outside the gene matches. This CDR3 is built from 17 residues. Germline V lookup: CDR1 SGHVS, CDR2 FNYEAQ. CDR3: CASSLYPGQGLGDTQYF. The CDR3 DNA sequence: TGTGCCAGCAGCTTATATCCGGGACAGGGACTCGGAGATACGCAGTATTTT. The complete variable domain, with remaining parts taken from reference TRBV7-6 and TRBJ2-3, reads GAGVSQSPRYKVTKRGQDVALRCDPISGHVSLYWYRQALGQGPEFLTYFNYEAQQDKSGLPNDRFSAERPEGSISTLTIQRTEQRDSAMYRCASSLYPGQGLGDTQYFGPGTRLTVL.

The rearrangement uses TRBV6-1 and TRBJ2-5; D gene uncertain. V lost 6 bases, J lost 1 base, and 9 bases lay in between. CDR1 and CDR2 (germline): MNHNS, SASEGT. The CDR3 contains 13 residues. CDR3 DNA sequence: TGTGCCAGCAGACGTCCGGGCCAAGAGACCCAGTACTTC. This codes for CASRRPGQETQYF.

The rearrangement links TRBV5-1 to TRBJ1-2; 10 nucleotides line up with TRBD1. The CDR3 covers 17 residues. Per germline, CDR1 SGHRS and CDR2 YFSETQ. With 0 bases clipped from V and 4 bases from J, the junction kept 9 bases outside the gene matches. CDR3 DNA sequence: TGCGCCAGCAGCTTGGGGGGGACCGGGACAGGGGCCTATGGCTACACCTTC. This translates into CASSLGGTGTGAYGYTF.

This chain uses TRBV28 with TRBJ1-2; tentatively, D is TRBD1 (5 bases). Looked up from germline, CDR1 is MDHEN and CDR2 is SYDVKM. V was pared by 8 bases and J by 4 bases, with 11 bases between. The CDR3 has 12 residues. The CDR3 sequence is CASQRDRYGYTF. Written as DNA, the CDR3 is TGTGCCAGCCAGCGGGACCGCTATGGCTACACCTTC.

V gene TRBV4-1 combines with J gene TRBJ2-1; 9 bases fit TRBD2. V was clipped by 4 bases and J by 7 bases; unmatched bases: 11. Germline assignment: CDR1 MGHRA and CDR2 YSYEKL. The CDR3 is 16 residues long. The CDR3 sequence: CASSLEGGGAGNEQFF. The CDR3, as DNA: TGCGCCAGCAGCCTTGAGGGCGGGGGGGCGGGGAATGAGCAGTTCTTC.

The chain employs TRBV7-9 and TRBJ1-2, with TRBD1 as a possible D gene (6 bases). The ends were cut back, 5 bases at V and 4 bases at J, with 11 bases in the middle. CDR1 and CDR2 (germline): SEHNR, FQNEAQ (reference sequence). This CDR3 comprises 13 residues. CDR3 sequence: CASSPGHSYGYTF. CDR3 DNA: TGTGCCAGCAGCCCGGGACACTCCTATGGCTACACCTTC. Using reference TRBV7-9 and TRBJ1-2 for the parts outside the CDR3, the full variable domain is DTGVSQNPRHKITKRGQNVTFRCDPISEHNRLYWYRQTLGQGPEFLTYFQNEAQLEKSRLLSDRFSAERPKGSFSTLEIQRTEQGDSAMYLCASSPGHSYGYTFGSGTRLTVV.

With regard to this clone: Other DNA sequences in this specimen translate into the identical CDR3. V gene TRBV7-9 combines with J gene TRBJ2-7, with D possibly matching TRBD1 (6 bases). V was shortened by 5 bases and J by 1 base, with 12 bases between the two germline ends. CDR3 length: 14 amino acids. Germline loops: CDR1 SEHNR, CDR2 FQNEAQ (reference sequence). The CDR3 loop is CASSHPRGSYEQYF. The DNA of the CDR3 is TGTGCCAGCAGCCACCCCAGGGGTTCCTACGAGCAGTACTTC.

V usage is TRBV7-8 and J usage is TRBJ2-7; TRBD2 aligns across 8 bases. CDR3 size: 16 residues. The ends lost 5 bases at V and 1 base at J; junction bases unmatched: 10. CDR1 and CDR2 (germline): SGHVS, FQNEAQ. CDR3 in DNA: TGTGCCAGCAGCCTCGGATGGAGCGGGGGATCCTACGAGCAGTACTTC. This codes for CASSLGWSGGSYEQYF.

The chain links TRBV13 to TRBJ2-2, with D tentatively TRBD1 (6 bases). Per the germline V gene, CDR1 is PRHDT and CDR2 is FYEKMQ (reference sequence). Trimming stripped 5 bases from V and 0 bases from J, with 16 bases between. The CDR3 covers 17 residues. CDR3 sequence reads: CASSRGVQGSNTGELFF. In DNA, the CDR3 is TGTGCCAGCAGCCGAGGTGTCCAGGGGTCGAACACCGGGGAGCTGTTTTTT.

The chain has TRBV29-1 and TRBJ1-4, with D perhaps matching TRBD1 (5 bases). CDR3 size: 16 residues. Germline V gene lookup returns CDR1 SQVTM and CDR2 ANQGSEA. V was trimmed by 1 base and J by 2 bases, leaving 14 bases between them. CDR3: CSVEGGGGGTNEKLFF. DNA for the CDR3: TGCAGCGTTGAAGGGGGTGGGGGAGGGACTAATGAAAAACTGTTTTTT.

J is TRBJ2-3 and V is TRBV7-9; TRBD2 aligns across 8 bases. The CDR3 is made up of 11 amino acids. V lost 5 bases and J lost 11; bases outside the gene matches: 3. Germline lookup yields CDR1 SEHNR and CDR2 FQNEAQ (reference sequence). The CDR3 is CASSPGLVQYF. The CDR3 DNA is TGTGCCAGCAGCCCGGGACTAGTGCAGTATTTT.

The chain recombines TRBV10-3 with TRBJ2-1; 7 bases match TRBD2. V shed 8 bases and J 2 bases; nucleotides not matched to a gene: 9. The CDR3 has 15 residues. Germline V lookup: CDR1 ENHRY, CDR2 SYGVKD. Here the CDR3 DNA reads TGTGCCATCGCTGTGACTAGCCAAGCCTACAATGAGCAGTTCTTC. Its translation: CAIAVTSQAYNEQFF.

The chain couples TRBV27 to TRBJ1-4; D unresolved. The CDR3 covers 14 residues. V was pared by 6 bases and J by 4 bases, with 12 bases between. Germline values: CDR1 MNHEY, CDR2 SMNVEV (reference sequence). The CDR3 loop reads CASRPGLHNEKLFF. The CDR3, as DNA: TGTGCCAGCAGACCCGGACTACATAATGAAAAACTGTTTTTT.

The J gene is TRBJ2-3, the V gene TRBV18, with D perhaps TRBD2 (5 bases). V dropped 2 bases and J dropped 6 bases, with 12 bases sitting between them. Germline CDR1 KGHSH, CDR2 LQKENI. The CDR3 is 14 amino acids. CDR3 in DNA: TGTGCCAGCTCACCAACGGAGGTATCGGATACGCAGTATTTT. This sequence encodes CASSPTEVSDTQYF. The full variable domain, its missing parts supplied by reference TRBV18 and TRBJ2-3, is NAGVMQNPRHLVRRRGQEARLRCSPMKGHSHVYWYRQLPEEGLKFMVYLQKENIIDESGMPKERFSAEFPKEGPSILRIQQVVRGDSAAYFCASSPTEVSDTQYFGPGTRLTVL.